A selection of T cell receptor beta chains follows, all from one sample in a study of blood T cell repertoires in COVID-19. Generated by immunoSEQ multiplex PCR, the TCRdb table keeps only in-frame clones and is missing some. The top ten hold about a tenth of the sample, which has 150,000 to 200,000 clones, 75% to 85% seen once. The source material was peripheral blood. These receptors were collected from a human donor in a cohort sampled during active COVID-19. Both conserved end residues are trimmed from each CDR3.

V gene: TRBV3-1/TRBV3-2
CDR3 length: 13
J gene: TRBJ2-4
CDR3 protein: ASSLLGQGQNIQY

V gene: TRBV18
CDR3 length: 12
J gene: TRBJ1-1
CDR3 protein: ASSSVGQGTEAF

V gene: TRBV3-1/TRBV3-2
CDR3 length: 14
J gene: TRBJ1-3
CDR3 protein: ASSRARLSSGNTIY

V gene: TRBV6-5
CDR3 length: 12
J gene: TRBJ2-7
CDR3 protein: ASSSDRGHSEQY

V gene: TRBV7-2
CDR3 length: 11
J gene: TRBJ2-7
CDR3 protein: ASSLGRAYEQY

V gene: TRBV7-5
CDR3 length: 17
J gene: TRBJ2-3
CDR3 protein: ARSLEPFLDGSSTDTQY

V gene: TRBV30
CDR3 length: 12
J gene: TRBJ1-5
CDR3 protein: AWSYGQSNQPQH

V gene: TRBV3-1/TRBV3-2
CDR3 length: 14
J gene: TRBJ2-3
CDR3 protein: ASSKLAGVHTDTQY

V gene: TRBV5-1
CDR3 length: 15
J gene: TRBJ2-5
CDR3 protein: ASSFQASGHTQETQY

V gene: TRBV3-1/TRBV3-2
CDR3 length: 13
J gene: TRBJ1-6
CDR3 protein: ASSQLGQINSPLH

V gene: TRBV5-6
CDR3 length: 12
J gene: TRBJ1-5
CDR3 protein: ASSLDGTAAAQH

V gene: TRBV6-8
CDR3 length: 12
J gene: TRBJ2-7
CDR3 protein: ASSTGTGSEEQY

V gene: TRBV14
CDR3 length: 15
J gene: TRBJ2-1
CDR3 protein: ASSQVIGRASYNEQF

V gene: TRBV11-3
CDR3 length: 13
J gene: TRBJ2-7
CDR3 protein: ASSLGATATSGQY

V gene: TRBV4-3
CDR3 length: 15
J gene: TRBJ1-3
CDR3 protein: ASSQEPDRGSGNTIY

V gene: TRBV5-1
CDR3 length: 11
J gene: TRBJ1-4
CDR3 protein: ASREGDSEKLF

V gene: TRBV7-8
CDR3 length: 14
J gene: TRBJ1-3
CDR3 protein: ASSLALYRSGNTIY

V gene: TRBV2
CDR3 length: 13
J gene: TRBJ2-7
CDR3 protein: ASSESGGGTGEQY

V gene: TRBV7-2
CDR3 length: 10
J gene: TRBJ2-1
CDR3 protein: ASSGDKNEQF

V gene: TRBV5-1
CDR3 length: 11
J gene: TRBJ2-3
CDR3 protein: ASDSGSTDTQY

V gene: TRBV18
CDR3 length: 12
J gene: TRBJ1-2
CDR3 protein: ASSPPGQGYGYT

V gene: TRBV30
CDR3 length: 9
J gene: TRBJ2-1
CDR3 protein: AWTNSAEQF

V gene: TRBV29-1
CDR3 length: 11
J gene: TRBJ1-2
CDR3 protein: SGYRGRGYGYT

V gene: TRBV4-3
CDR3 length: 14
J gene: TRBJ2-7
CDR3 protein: ASSPGGSGRVYEQY

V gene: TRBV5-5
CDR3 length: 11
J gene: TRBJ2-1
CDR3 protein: ASNWAGFTEQF

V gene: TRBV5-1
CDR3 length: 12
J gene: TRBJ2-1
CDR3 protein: ASSLVGAYNEQF

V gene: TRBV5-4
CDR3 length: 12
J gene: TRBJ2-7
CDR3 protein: ASSLAGGPRVQY

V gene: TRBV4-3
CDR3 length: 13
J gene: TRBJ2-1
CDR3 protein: ASSQDPERYNEQF

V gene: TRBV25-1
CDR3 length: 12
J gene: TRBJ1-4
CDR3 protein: ASSPGGWDEKLF

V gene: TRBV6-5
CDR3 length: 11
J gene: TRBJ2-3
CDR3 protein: ASSYPGGDTQY

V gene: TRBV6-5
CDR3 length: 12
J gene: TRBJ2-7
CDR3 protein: ASSYTPRGHEQY

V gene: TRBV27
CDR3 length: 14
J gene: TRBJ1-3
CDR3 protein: ATATISGDRGNTIY